This paragraph covers one T cell receptor (beta chain) sequence. Its antigen is currently unknown. Ligated cDNA underwent four rounds of PCR with nested alpha and beta constant region primers and SP2. A single record per CDR3 protein comes from TCRdb applying MiXCR to the UMI-ligation and nested PCR reads. The sample has some 21,000 distinct CDR3 sequences; roughly 6% are singletons. The sample originates from a study of naive and memory T cell subsets. The treatment here: skin biopsy from PPD injection site in Mantoux-positive individual. A UMI-containing oligonucleotide was joined by 3' ligation to the TCR cDNA template. Study-level points and caveats: Delayed type IV hypersensitivity infiltration was taken to explain higher tuberculin-site TCR counts. Reportedly, tuberculin skin test sites gave far more TCRs than other biopsies. Potentially, T cell activation and differentiation skew this RNA-based measurement.

The germline V and J ends were trimmed by 6 bases and 3 bases, with 12 bases remaining between them. Germline assignment: CDR1 DFQATT and CDR2 SNEGSKA (reference sequence). CDR3 length: 13 amino acids. The genes are TRBV20-1 and TRBJ2-1, with D perhaps TRBD1 or TRBD2 (5 bases each). The receptor was derived from an adult in good health. Specimen: skin, collected from a tuberculin skin test site. The CDR3 DNA is TGCAGTGCCCCCCGGGACGACTACAATGAGCAGTTCTTC. It specifies CSAPRDDYNEQFF.